The rows below give T cell receptor beta chains drawn from one sample of a study of blood T cell repertoires in COVID-19. Repertoires were generated with immunoSEQ multiplex PCR, while TCRdb's copy carries only in-frame clones and drops some. This table has about 360,000 clones, around 86% appearing once. The sequenced sample was peripheral blood. The receptors stem from a human donor in a cohort sampled during active COVID-19. The CDR3 runs from the conserved cysteine through the conserved F or W.

J gene: TRBJ1-1; V gene: TRBV19; CDR3 protein: CASSIGPRGPEAFF
J gene: TRBJ1-2; V gene: TRBV30; CDR3 protein: CAWTSQGIGYTF
J gene: TRBJ1-3; V gene: TRBV9; CDR3 protein: CASSAGGLSGNTIYF
J gene: TRBJ1-6; V gene: TRBV6-1; CDR3 protein: CASSVTGQHRYNSPLHF
J gene: TRBJ2-7; V gene: TRBV6-1; CDR3 protein: CASSEAGGERYEQYF
J gene: TRBJ2-5; V gene: TRBV10-1; CDR3 protein: CASSAGRETQYF
J gene: TRBJ2-1; V gene: TRBV19; CDR3 protein: CASTRTSGAYNEQFF
J gene: TRBJ2-1; V gene: TRBV3-1/TRBV3-2; CDR3 protein: CASSQGSYSGRAGEQFF
J gene: TRBJ2-3; V gene: TRBV5-6; CDR3 protein: CASSLLAGGPTDTQYF
J gene: TRBJ1-1; V gene: TRBV7-9; CDR3 protein: CASSRTGANTEAFF
J gene: TRBJ2-1; V gene: TRBV28; CDR3 protein: CASNLAGRGNEQFF
J gene: TRBJ2-2; V gene: TRBV9; CDR3 protein: CASSVDFTGGAGGELFF
J gene: TRBJ2-7; V gene: TRBV6-5; CDR3 protein: CASSYGTPLSYEQYF
J gene: TRBJ2-7; V gene: TRBV19; CDR3 protein: CASSIVTSGGVYEQYF
J gene: TRBJ2-3; V gene: TRBV9; CDR3 protein: CASSPGGGLTDTQYF
J gene: TRBJ2-1; V gene: TRBV6-6; CDR3 protein: CASSSGYYNEQFF
J gene: TRBJ2-1; V gene: TRBV18; CDR3 protein: CASSPTGTGGNEQFF
J gene: TRBJ1-6; V gene: TRBV6-5; CDR3 protein: CASSSLSLGPNSPLHF
J gene: TRBJ2-5; V gene: TRBV27; CDR3 protein: CASSLGRLQETQYF
J gene: TRBJ2-1; V gene: TRBV5-1; CDR3 protein: CASSRTSVNSYNEQFF
J gene: TRBJ1-6; V gene: TRBV19; CDR3 protein: CASRRASGNFDNSPLHF
J gene: TRBJ1-5; V gene: TRBV2; CDR3 protein: CASSLTGGGQPQHF
J gene: TRBJ2-2; V gene: TRBV7-3; CDR3 protein: CASSLTSQGTGELFF
J gene: TRBJ1-6; V gene: TRBV11-2; CDR3 protein: CASSLRSNSPLHF
J gene: TRBJ1-1; V gene: TRBV15; CDR3 protein: CATSRESTGTSFNTEAFF
J gene: TRBJ2-5; V gene: TRBV15; CDR3 protein: CATSSSLADVETQYF
J gene: TRBJ1-3; V gene: TRBV25-1; CDR3 protein: CASLLQGIGNTIYF
J gene: TRBJ1-5; V gene: TRBV19; CDR3 protein: CASSPRDQPQHF
J gene: TRBJ1-4; V gene: TRBV7-2; CDR3 protein: CASSRDGKTNEKLFF
J gene: TRBJ2-1; V gene: TRBV11-3; CDR3 protein: CASSLRTSAYNEQFF
J gene: TRBJ1-6; V gene: TRBV7-2; CDR3 protein: CASSFADSNNSPLHF
J gene: TRBJ1-5; V gene: TRBV6-9; CDR3 protein: CASSHTQTGLESNQPQHF
J gene: TRBJ2-1; V gene: TRBV5-1; CDR3 protein: CASSGLREGNEQFF
J gene: TRBJ2-7; V gene: TRBV11-3; CDR3 protein: CASSLGQDYEQYF
J gene: TRBJ2-5; V gene: TRBV7-9; CDR3 protein: CASSSLVQETQYF
J gene: TRBJ2-3; V gene: TRBV7-9; CDR3 protein: CASSFQFGGDTQYF
J gene: TRBJ2-1; V gene: TRBV5-8; CDR3 protein: CASTPRGPLDEQFF
J gene: TRBJ2-3; V gene: TRBV29-1; CDR3 protein: CSVERQRKDTQYF
J gene: TRBJ2-7; V gene: TRBV12-3/TRBV12-4; CDR3 protein: CASSLAQGGEQYF
J gene: TRBJ2-1; V gene: TRBV2; CDR3 protein: CASSDRDTIYNEQFF
J gene: TRBJ1-1; V gene: TRBV15; CDR3 protein: CATSQDRTSGEAFF
J gene: TRBJ1-4; V gene: TRBV6-1; CDR3 protein: CASSEATGPTNEKLFF
J gene: TRBJ1-2; V gene: TRBV5-1; CDR3 protein: CASSLRGPGTGELYGYGYTF
J gene: TRBJ2-7; V gene: TRBV4-1; CDR3 protein: CASSQVRGTTYEQYF
J gene: TRBJ2-1; V gene: TRBV5-4; CDR3 protein: CASSPGLAGGLGNEQFF
J gene: TRBJ2-3; V gene: TRBV7-3; CDR3 protein: CASSLSLAGTDTQYF
J gene: TRBJ2-5; V gene: TRBV5-1; CDR3 protein: CASRAPATFQETQYF
J gene: TRBJ2-5; V gene: TRBV28; CDR3 protein: CASSSYRETQYF
J gene: TRBJ1-1; V gene: TRBV19; CDR3 protein: CASNIGGTEAFF
J gene: TRBJ1-6; V gene: TRBV2; CDR3 protein: CASRGQGGGSPLHF
J gene: TRBJ2-7; V gene: TRBV27; CDR3 protein: CASRPTGGLGASSYEQYF
J gene: TRBJ1-1; V gene: TRBV5-6; CDR3 protein: CASSLPRDRGAFF
J gene: TRBJ1-1; V gene: TRBV6-5; CDR3 protein: CASKPGGTEAFF